The rows below give T cell receptor beta chains drawn from one sample of a study of vaccination effects on CD4 cells after COVID-19. These receptors' targets are unknown. Produced via immunoSEQ multiplex PCR; TCRdb's table is partial and in-frame only. The sample carries over 45,000 clones, approximately 70% recorded once. The source was CD4+ T cells from PBMCs cultured without peptide, collected before COVID-19 vaccination. The receptors here all came from a human donor who received a COVID-19 vaccine. Each CDR3 is given with its conserved first and last residue. A D gene is named only where the DNA matches it firmly. Clone size, where shown, is once, few, many, or a class for clones that have expanded.

clone_size j_call v_call d_call cdr3_aa cdr3_nt
NA TRBJ2-3 TRBV6-2/TRBV6-3 NA CASSPRLGGDTQYF TGTGCCAGCAGCCCTCGACTAGGGGGGGATACGCAGTATTTT
NA TRBJ1-3 TRBV30 TRBD1 CAWYRGTASGNTIYF TGTGCCTGGTACAGGGGAACGGCCTCTGGAAACACCATATATTTT
NA TRBJ1-5 TRBV6-5 NA CASRRQDNQPQHF TGTGCCAGCAGGCGACAGGATAATCAGCCCCAGCATTTT
NA TRBJ1-1 TRBV30 TRBD1 CAWTIPDRRDTEAFF TGTGCCTGGACGATCCCGGACAGGCGGGACACTGAAGCTTTCTTT
NA TRBJ2-1 TRBV5-4 TRBD2 CASSQTSGSSYNEQFF TGTGCCAGCAGCCAAACTAGCGGGAGCTCCTACAATGAGCAGTTCTTC
NA TRBJ1-2 TRBV7-2 TRBD1 CASSPRGAFYGYTF TGTGCCAGCAGCCCCAGGGGGGCCTTCTATGGCTACACCTTC
few TRBJ1-5 TRBV3-1/TRBV3-2 NA CASSPGPRNQPQHF TGTGCCAGCAGCCCGGGACCCCGCAATCAGCCCCAGCATTTT
NA TRBJ2-2 TRBV6-4 TRBD2 CASSPLAGGTGELFF TGTGCCAGCAGTCCTCTAGCGGGAGGCACCGGGGAGCTGTTTTTT
NA TRBJ1-2 TRBV28 NA CASNTPRTAMYGYTF TGTGCCAGCAACACCCCACGGACAGCGATGTATGGCTACACCTTC
NA TRBJ2-1 TRBV5-1 TRBD1 CASSLGGTGYNEQFF TGCGCCAGCAGCTTGGGGGGGACAGGCTACAATGAGCAGTTCTTC
NA TRBJ1-3 TRBV2 NA CASGSGNTIYF TGTGCCAGCGGGTCCGGAAACACCATATATTTT
few TRBJ1-2 TRBV19 NA CASSEVVGYGYTF TGTGCCAGTAGTGAGGTGGTGGGATATGGCTACACCTTC
NA TRBJ2-5 TRBV28 TRBD2 CASSWWGSGSSGETQYF TGTGCCAGCAGTTGGTGGGGTAGCGGGAGTTCTGGGGAGACCCAGTACTTC
NA TRBJ2-3 TRBV3-1/TRBV3-2 NA CASSQASGTDTQYF TGTGCCAGCAGCCAAGCTAGCGGCACAGATACGCAGTATTTT
NA TRBJ1-3 TRBV28 NA CASTPWGAGNTIYF TGTGCCAGCACCCCCTGGGGGGCTGGAAACACCATATATTTT
NA TRBJ2-2 TRBV24-1 TRBD1 CATSDSGTGVTGELFF TGTGCCACCAGTGATTCCGGGACAGGGGTTACCGGGGAGCTGTTTTTT
few TRBJ1-2 TRBV2 TRBD1 CASSEMDRSQLGF TGTGCCAGCAGTGAAATGGACAGGTCCCAACTGGGCTTC
NA TRBJ2-5 TRBV19 TRBD2 CASSILSTSGGEQETQYF TGTGCCAGTAGTATCCTGTCTACTAGCGGAGGCGAGCAAGAGACCCAGTACTTC
NA TRBJ2-1 TRBV24-1 NA CATSDSPRLNEQFF TGTGCCACCAGTGATTCCCCTAGGTTGAATGAGCAGTTCTTC
NA TRBJ1-6 TRBV5-1 NA CASSLGGRDSPLHF TGCGCCAGCAGCTTGGGGGGCCGCGATTCACCCCTCCACTTT
once TRBJ1-2 TRBV28 NA CASMDRANYGYTF TGTGCCAGCATGGACAGAGCTAACTATGGCTACACCTTC
few TRBJ2-5 TRBV5-1 TRBD2 CASSLGLAERGGETQYF TGCGCCAGCAGCTTGGGACTAGCGGAGAGGGGGGGAGAGACCCAGTACTTC
NA TRBJ2-7 TRBV2 NA CASSIGLYEQYF TGTGCCAGCAGTATCGGACTTTACGAGCAGTACTTC
NA TRBJ2-4 TRBV28 NA CASSLSWGIENIQYF TGTGCCAGCAGTTTAAGTTGGGGGATCGAAAACATTCAGTACTTC
NA TRBJ1-2 TRBV19 TRBD1 CASSITTGGGYGYTF TGTGCCAGTAGTATCACGACAGGGGGCGGCTATGGCTACACCTTC
NA TRBJ1-6 TRBV6-5 NA CASSYPSRGSPLHF TGTGCCAGCAGTTACCCATCCAGGGGCTCACCCCTCCACTTT
NA TRBJ1-6 TRBV6-6 TRBD1 CASSRTGGGSPLHF TGTGCCAGCAGTCGGACAGGGGGCGGTTCACCCCTCCACTTT
NA TRBJ1-3 TRBV2 NA CASSDRRSGNTIYF TGTGCCAGCAGTGACCGCCGCTCTGGAAACACCATATATTTT
NA TRBJ1-4 TRBV18 NA CASSPFTDHEKLFF TGTGCCAGCTCACCATTCACAGACCATGAAAAACTGTTTTTT
NA TRBJ2-7 TRBV18 TRBD2 CASSPLGLAGNEQYF TGTGCCAGCTCACCATTAGGACTAGCGGGAAACGAGCAGTACTTC
few TRBJ1-2 TRBV6-2/TRBV6-3 NA CASSYLDTPNYGYTF TGTGCCAGCAGTTACCTGGACACCCCTAACTATGGCTACACCTTC
NA TRBJ2-2 TRBV24-1 TRBD2 CATSEGRAKTGELFF TGTGCCACCAGTGAGGGGAGGGCCAAGACCGGGGAGCTGTTTTTT
few TRBJ2-1 TRBV5-4 TRBD2 CASSLGAGVGSYNEQFF TGTGCCAGCAGCTTGGGAGCGGGAGTGGGGTCCTACAATGAGCAGTTCTTC
NA TRBJ1-2 TRBV5-4 NA CASSSLDSYGYTF TGTGCCAGCAGCTCGCTGGACAGCTATGGCTACACCTTC
NA TRBJ2-7 TRBV18 NA CASSPSGDEQYF TGTGCCAGCTCACCATCGGGGGACGAGCAGTACTTC
NA TRBJ2-7 TRBV6-5 TRBD2 CASSYSGLAGTYEQYF TGTGCCAGCAGTTACTCGGGACTAGCGGGAACCTACGAGCAGTACTTC
NA TRBJ1-2 TRBV19 NA CASSWGGAQSYGYTF TGTGCCAGTAGTTGGGGCGGGGCCCAGAGCTATGGCTACACCTTC
once TRBJ1-1 TRBV4-3 NA CASSKEGGDTEAFF TGCGCCAGCAGCAAGGAGGGGGGGGACACTGAAGCTTTCTTT
NA TRBJ2-7 TRBV30 NA CACTRGQRSYEQYF TGTGCCTGTACTCGCGGACAGAGATCCTACGAGCAGTACTTC
few TRBJ2-7 TRBV14 NA CASSQQLGVYEQYF TGTGCCAGCAGCCAACAGCTAGGCGTCTACGAGCAGTACTTC
NA TRBJ2-5 TRBV20-1 NA CSAKGQTQYF TGCAGTGCGAAGGGACAGACCCAGTACTTC
NA TRBJ1-2 TRBV5-4 NA CASISRGLEDGYTF TGTGCCAGCATATCCAGGGGACTAGAGGATGGCTACACCTTC
NA TRBJ1-5 TRBV3-1/TRBV3-2 NA CASSQASWGAVQPQHF TGTGCCAGCAGCCAAGCTAGTTGGGGCGCCGTTCAGCCCCAGCATTTT
NA TRBJ1-2 TRBV2 NA CASSATGYGYTF TGTGCCAGCAGTGCGACTGGCTATGGCTACACCTTC
NA TRBJ2-3 TRBV7-8 TRBD1 CASIPTGSFTDTQYF TGTGCCAGCATCCCGACAGGGTCCTTCACAGATACGCAGTATTTT
NA TRBJ2-1 TRBV20-1 NA CSAKAGLEQFF TGCAGTGCTAAGGCGGGCCTGGAGCAGTTCTTC
NA TRBJ2-6 TRBV7-3 NA CASSLGVVMAGANVLTF TGTGCCAGCAGCTTAGGGGTGGTTATGGCCGGGGCCAACGTCCTGACTTTC
few TRBJ2-1 TRBV2 NA CASSEDSNEQFF TGTGCCAGCAGTGAAGATTCCAATGAGCAGTTCTTC
NA TRBJ1-4 TRBV28 NA CASSSGAGNEKLFF TGTGCCAGCAGTTCGGGGGCGGGTAATGAAAAACTGTTTTTT
NA TRBJ1-5 TRBV28 NA CASSLWGASSNQPQHF TGTGCCAGCAGTTTATGGGGGGCTAGTAGCAATCAGCCCCAGCATTTT
few TRBJ1-2 TRBV6-4 NA CASSEEEGLGGYTF TGTGCCAGCAGTGAAGAAGAGGGATTGGGGGGCTACACCTTC
NA TRBJ1-1 TRBV9 NA CASSVGGMNTEAFF TGTGCCAGCAGCGTAGGAGGCATGAACACTGAAGCTTTCTTT
few TRBJ2-2 TRBV4-1 NA CASSLFAGAPGGELFF TGCGCCAGCAGCCTTTTTGCTGGGGCGCCGGGCGGGGAGCTGTTTTTT
NA TRBJ1-4 TRBV28 NA CASGGGDEKLFF TGTGCCAGCGGCGGGGGAGATGAAAAACTGTTTTTT
NA TRBJ2-7 TRBV28 NA CASSLGIRNYEQYF TGTGCCAGCAGTTTGGGTATCCGTAATTACGAGCAGTACTTC